This TCR beta chain appears in the sequencing data of a study of cytomegalovirus exposure and HLA in healthy donors (dated by TCRdb to about 2017). With regard to the full study: An earlier analysis of approximately 640 of the donors reported approximately 270 Gb of sequence data and roughly 110 million unique TCR beta sequences from about 200 million T cells. About 280 gigabases of sequencing data and about 92 million unique TCR sequences made up an early release that covered 500 to 650 HLA-typed donors. The genetic ancestry cluster associated with self-reported Caucasian donors included 65% to 90% of the roughly 360 genotyped donors. The study aimed to test whether cataloging public T cell receptors could reveal signatures of past pathogen exposure. Using immunosequencing, the study profiled T cell repertoires from 550 to 750 subjects and related those repertoires to cytomegalovirus serostatus. In addition to the first cohort of around 670 subjects, a separate validation cohort of under 150 different subjects was used. To predict cytomegalovirus infection status, the study combined high-throughput TCR immunosequencing, statistical association of individual TCRs with disease status, and machine learning. A later analysis re-examined previously published TCR beta repertoires from just over 650 donors and added high-resolution HLA genotyping to investigate patterns of TCR occurrence. Rather than using new phenotypic data, the later analysis identified candidate immune exposures from TCR beta sequences and from how often those sequences occurred across donors. To decide whether each TCR beta V gene segment behaved as functional or pseudogenic, an earlier analysis of some 600 of the donors relied on high-throughput TCR beta sequencing. Alongside the repertoire data, information on donor age, sex, ethnicity and CMV serostatus was compiled. A later genetic analysis used genome-wide SNP genotypes for about 60% of the 666 donors, treating that subset as a discovery cohort. All discovery cohort repertoires had been generated using a single sequencing platform. HLA typing included class I and class II loci at four-digit resolution. The number of donors typed differed by locus, with about 620-630 for A, B, C, DRB1 and DQB1, around 520 for DQA1, 600 to 610 for DPA1, and some 450 for DPB1. About five DR-DQ haplotypes were treated as single units for association and clustering because of strong linkage in the cohort. Among almost 400 genotyped donors of the cohort, an average of about 240,000 unique TCR beta nucleotide sequences were sequenced per donor, around 20% of them non-productive.

Libraries came from the immunoSEQ multiplex PCR assay. For the multiplex PCR, a mixture combining 60 forward primers for TCR Vbeta segments and 13 reverse primers for TCR Jbeta segments was used. Amplification of the CDR3 region of rearranged TCR beta genes was performed with a multiplex PCR assay on genomic DNA. The amplified TCR beta libraries were sequenced on the Illumina HiSeq System as 87-base-pair reads. The original methods were these. A later analysis tallied around 80 million unique TCR beta chains across the 610 or so repertoires, and approximately 12 million of those chains were shared by two or more donors. Raw reads were error-corrected and collapsed into unique sequences with a nearest-neighbor algorithm that merged closely related sequences to remove PCR and sequencing errors. To assign V, D and J gene segments, CDR3 sequences were aligned to IMGT reference sequences. Each retained sequence needed at least a six-nucleotide match to both a V gene segment and a J gene segment. Rearrangements were called productive when the CDR3 lacked stop codons and stayed in frame with V and J; all others were non-productive. CDR3 was defined by IMGT convention, running from the second conserved V-encoded cysteine to the conserved J-encoded phenylalanine. The earlier analysis of around 640 of the donors excluded sequences that lacked an unambiguous match to a single V gene segment. In an earlier analysis of a few hundred of the donors, V segments were called functional above 56.7% productive rearrangements and were called segregating when the between-donor standard deviation exceeded 5%. To diagnose cytomegalovirus status from the catalog of TCR beta chain sequences, a statistical classification framework was built. In a later analysis, TCR nucleotide sequences were compared against IMGT/GENE-DB human TR gene sequences so that V and J genes could be assigned. Using the TCRdist pipeline, a later analysis assigned CDR3 sequences along with most-parsimonious VDJ recombination scenarios. In a later analysis, each TCR beta chain was defined by its CDR3 amino acid sequence together with its V-gene family, and reads lacking a unique V-gene family were excluded. In a later analysis, fewer than 600 highly shared, low-generation-probability nucleotide sequences were removed to address suspected cross-contamination and a sequencing artifact. In a later analysis, a clonal expansion index for each public chain was calculated from normalized within-repertoire ranks of inferred template counts. In a later analysis, generation probabilities were computed using a VDJ recombination model fitted to out-of-frame rearrangements, and the results were checked against IGoR. In a later analysis, hypergeometric tests were used to score TCR-TCR, TCR-HLA and TCR-CMV co-occurrence, with a repertoire-size bias correction applied to TCR pairs. To estimate false discovery rates, a later analysis permuted the HLA or CMV assignments 20 times. In a later analysis, co-occurring TCRs were grouped using DBSCAN, and TCRdist sequence similarity was added for clustering within HLA-allele-positive subsets. Repertoires with fewer than 30,000 or more than 120,000 public chains, plus five repertoires with anomalous nucleotide sharing, were excluded from co-occurrence clustering. In TCRdb, the immuneACCESS table is reduced to in-frame sequences with V and J assigned. These tables do not hold every clone; where another copy was compared, an unresolved V gene accounts for under half, and the others remain unexplained. D and trimming were read from the DNA, whereas the V and J calls and clone size are those reported in that table. The sample yields under 200,000 clones; 75% to 90% were counted once. About 4.4% of the sample belongs to the ten largest clones.

The cohort consisted of 600 to 700 healthy bone marrow donors. At the time of sampling, all cohort members were nominally healthy, though unrecorded immune exposures were likely present. The donor was CMV seropositive and was included in the group of 290 or so seropositive cohort members. Every donor gave a peripheral blood sample, and the peripheral blood mononuclear cells from that sample were used for TCR beta sequencing. Genomic DNA was extracted from the blood cell samples with the Qiagen DNeasy Blood Extraction Kit. Study-wide findings and limitations: A few of the identified cytomegalovirus-associated TCR beta chains were confirmed in vitro to be specific for cytomegalovirus antigens. According to a later analysis, TCR association rates differed among HLA loci, with DRB1 alleles showing the most associated TCRs and HLA-C alleles showing the fewest. It was suggested by the authors that the approach could potentially be generalized to other disease states and immunological phenotypes. A cluster of highly shared sequence variants was judged likely to be a technical artifact of the sequencing pipeline. According to a later genetic analysis, donors in an Asian-associated ancestry cluster had fewer N-insertions in productive TCRs than the approximately 670-donor mean. For the cohort, immune exposure information was limited to CMV serostatus. Roughly uniform sequencing depth across donors was assumed in presence/absence analyses, although this assumption may not hold. In a later analysis, several top co-occurrence clusters were reported to appear linked to parvovirus B19, influenza, CMV and Epstein-Barr virus. When HLA alleles, especially DR and DQ, strongly co-occurred, attributing TCR associations to individual alleles was difficult. This cohort had only TCR beta chains sequenced, and the lack of alpha or paired-chain data limited which features could be detected. HLA typing was unavailable for some donors at each locus, so association tests used only the typed subset. An earlier analysis of approximately 590 of the donors showed that most TCR beta V segments appeared in productive rearrangements either about 87% or about 30% of the time, which broadly matched IMGT annotations. A further reported finding was that TCR beta sequences accurately predicted the HLA-A and HLA-B alleles for most subjects in the first cohort. Specific HLA alleles were associated with more than 15,000 TCR beta sequences at a false discovery rate of 0.05 in a later analysis. Across donors, most TCR sequences were observed very rarely, whereas some public TCRs were present in many individuals. The earlier analysis of a few hundred of the donors excluded seventeen rarely observed V segments, including chromosome 9 orphons, because counts were too low. In a later analysis, HLA-associated TCR beta chains were found to be more clonally expanded and to have lower generation probabilities than equally common non-associated chains. A later analysis found that most CMV-associated TCR beta chains appeared HLA-restricted, with HLA associations seemingly driven largely by CMV exposure. The study gave a list of 150 to 200 TCR beta chains associated with cytomegalovirus. In both the original and validation cohorts, the classifier was reported to diagnose cytomegalovirus status with high specificity and sensitivity. V-gene and J-gene trimming of TCR beta chains was associated with a missense DCLRE1C variant in a later genetic analysis, and the association was replicated in an independent cohort. Linkage disequilibrium might explain the correlated functional status among segregating V segments, but an unknown experimental factor could not be ruled out.

On this clone itself: This receptor's antigen is unknown. No qualities accompany the bases; no much larger clone lies one base away.

This TCR was sampled from a woman in her forties or fifties in good health and CMV-seropositive. Sequencing was performed on PBMCs.

The CDR3 reads CASSVNRAAYTYNEQFF. The nucleotide sequence reads TGCGCCAGCAGCGTAAACAGGGCCGCCTACACCTACAATGAGCAGTTCTTC. The rearranged segments are TRBV5-1 and TRBJ2-1, and the D gene may be TRBD1, 6 bases matching. Trimming takes 4 bases from V and 2 bases from J, and the germline ends sit 19 bases apart. From the cysteine up to the phenylalanine, the CDR3 has a length of 17 residues. Only CDR3 DNA remains: 51 bases, in frame from the first base. From a lookup of the germline V gene, CDR1 and CDR2 are SGHRS and YFSETQ.